This entry lists 26 T cell receptor beta chains sequenced from one sample in a study of cytomegalovirus exposure and HLA in healthy donors. The PCR contained 60 Vbeta and 13 Jbeta primers. The protocol was immunoSEQ multiplex PCR, while the TCRdb copy is restricted to in-frame clones and leaves out a portion. The top ten clones hold around 0.98% of a sample with about 170,000 clones, about 80% of them seen once. Material: PBMCs. These receptors were taken from a woman aged 45 to 65 in good health and CMV-seropositive.

The J gene is TRBJ1-2, the V gene TRBV5-5; 8 positions agree with TRBD1. V lost 0 bases, J lost 8 bases, and 6 bases stayed unmatched. Germline assignment: CDR1 SGHKS and CDR2 YYEKEE (reference sequence). The CDR3 is 14 amino acids. CDR3 nucleotide sequence: TGTGCCAGCAGCTTGGCTACAGGGGGTGAGGGCTACACCTTC. It yields the protein CASSLATGGEGYTF. Variable domain in full (rest from reference TRBV5-5 and TRBJ1-2): DAGVTQSPTHLIKTRGQQVTLRCSPISGHKSVSWYQQVLGQGPQFIFQYYEKEERGRGNFPDRFSARQFPNYSSELNVNALLLGDSALYLCASSLATGGEGYTFGSGTRLTVV.

The rearrangement links TRBV5-4 to TRBJ2-7, with D uncertain. The germline CDR1 and CDR2 sequences are SGHNT and YYREEE (reference sequence). The CDR3 runs 14 residues. CDR3 in DNA: TGTGCTATATCGCCGAATTCGGGCTCCTACGAGCAGTACTTC. This translates into CAISPNSGSYEQYF.

The chain combines TRBV5-4 with TRBJ2-2; no firm D call. Per the germline V gene, CDR1 is SGHNT and CDR2 is YYREEE (reference sequence). The CDR3 runs to 16 residues. Trimming took 3 bases from V and 4 from J, leaving 16 bases between them. Here the CDR3 reads CASSSRPPPGTGELFF. CDR3 DNA sequence: TGTGCCAGCAGCTCTCGACCCCCTCCGGGCACCGGGGAGCTGTTTTTT.

The rearrangement links TRBV4-3 to TRBJ1-2, with D perhaps TRBD1 (6 bases). From germline, CDR1 is LGHNA and CDR2 YSLEER. The CDR3 length is 15 residues. Trimming removed 0 bases from V and 4 bases from J, with 12 bases in between. The CDR3 is CASSQDGGAIYGYTF. The CDR3 DNA sequence: TGCGCCAGCAGCCAAGATGGGGGGGCGATCTATGGCTACACCTTC.

The rearrangement uses TRBV7-2 and TRBJ2-2; D is perhaps TRBD1 (5 bases). The germline CDR1 and CDR2 sequences are SGHTA and FQGNSA. CDR3 length: 14 amino acids. V was shortened by 4 bases and J by 4 bases, with 10 bases between the two germline ends. The CDR3 DNA reads as TGTGCCAGCAGCTCGGACACCAGCACCGGGGAGCTGTTTTTT. This encodes CASSSDTSTGELFF.

The chain joins TRBV19 to TRBJ1-5; D gene ambiguous. With 4 bases removed from V and 5 bases from J, the gap between germline ends came to 12 bases. The CDR3 covers 14 residues. CDR1 and CDR2 from the germline V gene are LNHDA and SQIVND (reference sequence). The CDR3 reads CASSTNGGDQPQHF. Here the CDR3 DNA reads TGTGCCAGTAGTACAAACGGCGGGGATCAGCCCCAGCATTTT. Looking up the rest from reference TRBV19 and TRBJ1-5 gives the full variable domain: DGGITQSPKYLFRKEGQNVTLSCEQNLNHDAMYWYRQDPGQGLRLIYYSQIVNDFQKGDIAEGYSVSREKKESFPLTVTSAQKNPTAFYLCASSTNGGDQPQHFGDGTRLSIL.

This clone was observed a handful of times. V is TRBV29-1 and J is TRBJ2-1; 9 bases align to TRBD2. The CDR3 runs 15 residues. With 6 bases clipped from V and 6 bases from J, the junction kept 12 bases outside the gene matches. Germline-derived CDR1 and CDR2 are SQVTM and ANQGSEA. The CDR3 protein is CSVALFSGSINEQFF. CDR3 nucleotides: TGCAGCGTCGCCCTTTTTAGCGGGAGTATCAATGAGCAGTTCTTC.

This clone has a single count. The gene calls are TRBV2 and TRBJ2-7; tentatively, D is TRBD2 (5 bases). V gave up 3 bases and J gave up 5 bases, with 14 bases separating them. The CDR3 loop spans 14 amino acids. CDR1 is SNHLY, CDR2 FYNNEI, per germline. For the CDR3, the DNA is TGTGCCAGCAGTGACTCCGGGGTTCGCGACGAGCAGTACTTC. Encoded protein: CASSDSGVRDEQYF.

V and J are TRBV28 and TRBJ1-5; D unresolved. Germline CDR1 is MDHEN and CDR2 is SYDVKM. The CDR3 runs to 15 residues. V dropped 6 bases and J dropped 7 bases, with 19 bases sitting between them. The CDR3 reads CASRETAAVPQPQHF. CDR3 sequence (DNA): TGTGCCAGCAGAGAGACTGCGGCAGTGCCCCAGCCCCAGCATTTT.

On this clone itself: Its ends do not fully match the called genes, so a read error is possible. The chain has TRBV7-7 and TRBJ2-5, with D possibly matching TRBD1 (5 bases). CDR3 length: 12 residues. CDR1 is SSHAT and CDR2 is FNYEAQ in the germline V gene (reference sequence). The CDR3 is CASSPGRETQYF. CDR3 nucleotides: TGTGCTAGCAGCCCAGGGCGAGAGACCCAGTACTTC.

The rearrangement links TRBV6-5 to TRBJ2-7, with TRBD1 identical over 8 bases. The CDR3 runs to 14 residues. The V segment lost 4 bases and the J segment 7 bases; nucleotides outside the gene matches: 9. Germline V gene data show CDR1 as MNHEY and CDR2 as SVGAGI. Written as DNA, the CDR3 is TGTGCCAGCAGTTCCGGGACAGGAGGCGTTGAGCAGTACTTC. Protein product: CASSSGTGGVEQYF.

The V call is TRBV19, the J call TRBJ2-2; possibly TRBD2 for D (6 bases). This CDR3 spans 14 amino acids. The V and J ends lost 6 bases and 7 bases respectively, with 15 bases between them. Germline V gene sequence: CDR1 LNHDA, CDR2 SQIVND (reference sequence). The CDR3 bases are TGTGCCAGTAGACAACGGGGGTCGGGCGGGGAGCTGTTTTTT. Translation: CASRQRGSGGELFF.

V gene TRBV5-6 combines with J gene TRBJ2-6, with TRBD1 as a possible D gene (5 bases). The V gene's germline CDR1 is SGHDT and CDR2 YYEEEE. The CDR3 has 15 residues. V lost 4 bases to trimming and J lost 4 bases, with 12 bases between them. DNA for the CDR3: TGTGCCAGCAGCATAGGGGTAGGGGGGGCCAACGTCCTGACTTTC. Its protein is CASSIGVGGANVLTF.

There are a few counts of this clone. V and J are TRBV10-3 and TRBJ2-2; 10 bases are shared with TRBD1. With V trimmed by 7 bases and J by 7 bases, 6 bases remained unmatched. Germline CDR1 is ENHRY and CDR2 is SYGVKD. The CDR3 totals 14 residues. In nucleotides, the CDR3 is TGTGCCATCAAATCGACAGGGGGCTTCGGGGAGCTGTTTTTT. Its protein is CAIKSTGGFGELFF.

The chain has TRBV23-1 and TRBJ2-7; no reliable D call. TRBV23-1 counts as an open reading frame of uncertain function. This CDR3 contains 12 residues. V lost 6 bases and J lost 0, with 6 bases in between. The CDR3 sequence is CASRAPSYEQYF. The CDR3 DNA follows: TGCGCCAGCAGGGCCCCCTCCTACGAGCAGTACTTC.

This clone was detected a few times. The rearrangement joins TRBV5-1 to TRBJ1-4; D unresolved. This CDR3 comprises 14 residues. Per the germline V gene, CDR1 is SGHRS and CDR2 is YFSETQ. V gave up 2 bases and J gave up 0 bases, with 5 bases separating them. The CDR3 region is CASSFGATNEKLFF. The CDR3 region has the DNA TGCGCCAGCAGCTTCGGAGCAACTAATGAAAAACTGTTTTTT.

The J gene is TRBJ2-3, the V gene TRBV5-1; D gene uncertain. Trimming took 5 bases from V and 3 from J, leaving 16 bases between them. The CDR3 totals 15 residues. Per the germline V gene, CDR1 is SGHRS and CDR2 is YFSETQ. The CDR3 DNA follows: TGCGCCAGCAGTCTGGAGCCCCAGAGAACAGATACGCAGTATTTT. It yields the protein CASSLEPQRTDTQYF.

The rearrangement links TRBV5-6 to TRBJ1-3, with D tentatively TRBD1 (6 bases). CDR1 is SGHDT, CDR2 YYEEEE, per germline. Trimming shortened V by 3 bases and J by 4 bases, and 14 bases separated the two germline ends. This CDR3 has 15 residues. This chain's CDR3 is CASSWGAGAGNTIYF. For the CDR3, the DNA is TGTGCCAGCAGCTGGGGTGCGGGGGCCGGAAACACCATATATTTT.

This chain joins TRBV7-2 and TRBJ2-7; 8 bases are a match to TRBD1. Losses at the gene ends were 5 bases for V and 6 bases for J; bases not matched to a gene: 12. CDR1 is SGHTA, CDR2 FQGNSA, per germline. The CDR3 has 15 amino acids. The CDR3 DNA is TGTGCCAGCAGCACAGGACAGGGAAGGGTTCGCGAGCAGTACTTC. This sequence encodes CASSTGQGRVREQYF.

This rearrangement joins TRBV4-1 to TRBJ2-3; 8 bases line up with TRBD1. Germline-derived CDR1 and CDR2 are MGHRA and YSYEKL. The CDR3 runs 17 residues. Unmatched junction bases numbered 12, after V lost 2 bases and J lost 5 bases. CDR3 sequence reads: CASSQTVAPGGQDTQYF. CDR3 coding DNA: TGCGCCAGCAGCCAAACAGTTGCCCCAGGGGGCCAAGATACGCAGTATTTT.

The chain has TRBV6-1 and TRBJ2-2; TRBD1 agrees at 9 bases. Germline V gene sequence: CDR1 MNHNS, CDR2 SASEGT. The CDR3 is 15 residues long. With V trimmed by 4 bases and J by 6 bases, 6 bases remained unmatched. CDR3 DNA: TGTGCCAGCAGTGTAGGGACAGGGAGTCCCGGGGAGCTGTTTTTT. Protein: CASSVGTGSPGELFF.

This chain uses TRBV19 with TRBJ2-3, with 10 nucleotides matching TRBD2. The CDR3 length is 14 residues. The germline gives CDR1 LNHDA, CDR2 SQIVND (reference sequence). Trimming at V came to 9 bases and at J to 5 bases, leaving 8 bases not matched to a gene. CDR3 sequence reads: CASRTSGPGDTQYF. CDR3 sequence (DNA): TGTGCCAGCAGGACTAGCGGTCCGGGAGATACGCAGTATTTT.

This clone has a single count. This rearrangement joins TRBV29-1 to TRBJ1-1; a weak D match, TRBD1 (5 bases). The CDR3 runs to 12 residues. The germline gives CDR1 SQVTM, CDR2 ANQGSEA. V was trimmed by 6 bases and J by 4 bases, leaving 12 bases between them. The CDR3 DNA is TGCAGCGTCTCCCAAGGGGTCACTGAAGCTTTCTTT. Its protein product is CSVSQGVTEAFF.

The rearrangement links TRBV10-3 to TRBJ2-5, with D perhaps TRBD2 (6 bases). This CDR3 region has 13 residues. Germline values: CDR1 ENHRY, CDR2 SYGVKD. V was cut by 4 bases and J by 4 bases, with 10 bases left in between. This chain's CDR3 is CAISVREPETQYF. In DNA form, the CDR3 reads TGTGCCATCAGTGTACGGGAGCCAGAGACCCAGTACTTC.

This clone occurred once. This chain connects TRBV5-4 to TRBJ2-1; TRBD2 aligns across 10 bases. With 4 bases clipped from V and 1 base from J, the junction kept 8 bases outside the gene matches. This CDR3 comprises 17 residues. Germline V gene sequence: CDR1 SGHNT, CDR2 YYREEE (reference sequence). CDR3 bases: TGTGCCAGCAGCGAAAAAGCGGGAGGGCCGTCCTACAATGAGCAGTTCTTC. As protein: CASSEKAGGPSYNEQFF.

The chain uses TRBV6-6 and TRBJ2-3, with 12 bases fitting TRBD2. V was pared by 8 bases and J by 2 bases, with 2 bases of the junction left unmatched. Germline CDR1 is MNHNY and CDR2 is SVGAGI (reference sequence). The CDR3 is 14 residues long. CDR3 bases: TGTGCCAGCCGGACTAGCGGGAACACAGATACGCAGTATTTT. It codes for CASRTSGNTDTQYF.